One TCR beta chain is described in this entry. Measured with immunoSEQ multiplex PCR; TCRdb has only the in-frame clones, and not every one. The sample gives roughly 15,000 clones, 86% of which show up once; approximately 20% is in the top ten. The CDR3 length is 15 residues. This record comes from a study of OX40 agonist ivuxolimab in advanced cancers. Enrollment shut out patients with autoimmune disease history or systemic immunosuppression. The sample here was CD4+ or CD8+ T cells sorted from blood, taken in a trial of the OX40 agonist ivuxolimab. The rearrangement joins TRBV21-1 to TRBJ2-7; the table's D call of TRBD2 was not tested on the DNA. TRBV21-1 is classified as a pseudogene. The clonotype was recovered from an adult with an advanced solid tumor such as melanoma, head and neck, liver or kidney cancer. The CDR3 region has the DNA TGTGCCAGCAGCACCAAGCGGACCCGAGGGTTCGAGCAGTACTTC. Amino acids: CASSTKRTRGFEQYF.